One and the same sample provided the 8 T cell receptor beta chains below, sequenced in a study of CD8+ T cells in alopecia areata. The sequencing template was cDNA reverse transcribed from extracted RNA. The repertoire was sequenced with immunoSEQ multiplex PCR; TCRdb's copy has only in-frame clones and lacks some. The sample contains about 270,000 clones, none occurring once; around 1.2% lies in the top ten. The sorting of pooled cutaneous lymph node cells relied on CD4, CD8alpha, NKG2D, NKG2ACE and other markers. Source material: CD4+ T cells sorted from a lymph node. These receptor sequences come from a C3H/HeJ mouse with alopecia areata. The MHC haplotype of this mouse line is H2-k.

With respect to this clone: The genes are named according to mouse. The CDR3 end lies 4 residues beyond the end of the read and is filled in from the germline J gene. The rearrangement links TRBV19 to TRBJ2-1, with TRBD1 matching over 11 bases. Looked up from germline, CDR1 is FNHDT and CDR2 is SITEND (reference sequence). Trimming at V came to 4 bases and at J to 5 bases, leaving 5 bases not matched to a gene. The CDR3 length is 15 residues. The CDR3 sequence is CASSLPGQGDAEQFF. The CDR3 DNA, read in part, is TGTGCCAGCAGTCTCCCGGGACAGGGGGATGCT.

Note on this clone: Genes and germline come from the mouse. Incomplete CDR3 DNA: TGTGCCAGCAGTGGCCTCCGGGACAGGGATGCT. Translating it yields CASSGLRDRDA. The complete CDR3 protein is CASSGLRDRDAEQFF. The chain couples TRBV13-1 to TRBJ2-1; 9 bases fit TRBD1. The CDR3 extends 4 residues past the end of the read, so its final part is completed from the germline J gene. This CDR3 is 15 amino acids long. Germline V gene sequence: CDR1 NSHNY, CDR2 SYGAGN. J was trimmed by 5 bases and V by 3 bases; bases with no gene match: 6.

Notes on this clone: Gene names are the mouse ones. The CDR3 end is not reached by the read, which stops 3 residues before it; the germline J gene fills it in. This sample includes further DNA sequences coding for the same CDR3. The genes are TRBV19 and TRBJ1-6, with D hard to call. TRBJ1-6 is treated as an ORF (open reading frame) with a function not yet certain. This CDR3 has 13 amino acids. Trimming cost V 2 bases and J 5 bases, with 5 bases left between them. CDR1 and CDR2 (germline): FNHDT, SITEND (reference sequence). Here the CDR3 reads CASSIGDNSPLYF. CDR3 DNA (partial): TGTGCCAGCAGTATTGGGGATAATTCGCCC.

There are a few counts of this clone. Gene names and germline match the mouse. The read gets to within 4 residues of the CDR3 end, and the germline J gene fills in the rest. The sample contains more than one DNA sequence encoding this CDR3. V usage is TRBV1 and J usage is TRBJ2-3; 9 bases agree with TRBD2. The ends lost 5 bases at V and 0 bases at J; junction bases unmatched: 3. The CDR3 totals 15 residues. Germline V CDR1 and CDR2: NSQYPW, LRSPGD (reference sequence). The CDR3 bases that were read are TGCACCTGCAGTCTCTGGGGGGGTAGTGCAGAA. Translating gives CTCSLWGGSAE. The entire CDR3 protein is CTCSLWGGSAETLYF. The complete variable domain, with remaining parts taken from reference TRBV1 and TRBJ2-3, reads VTLLEQNPRWRLVPRGQAVNLRCILKNSQYPWMSWYQQDLQKQLQWLFTLRSPGDKEVKSLPGADYLATRVTDTELRLQVANMSQGRTLYCTCSLWGGSAETLYFGSGTRLTVL.

This clone was seen a few times. Gene names refer to mouse genes. The observed sequence ends 4 residues before the CDR3 terminus, with the missing tail filled in from the germline J gene. The chain uses TRBV17 and TRBJ2-1; tentatively, D is TRBD1 (5 bases). Trimming took off 1 base at V and 0 bases at J, with 7 bases between the two ends. CDR3 length equals 15 residues. Per the germline V gene, CDR1 is MNHDT and CDR2 is YYDKIL. CDR3 DNA, as far as it was read: TGTGCTAGCAGTAGAGGACAGAATAACTATGCT. This sequence encodes CASSRGQNNYA. The complete CDR3 reads CASSRGQNNYAEQFF.

This clone has only a few counts. Genes and germline come from the mouse. The CDR3 is cut off 4 residues early in the read; its end comes from the germline J gene. This CDR3 is also generated by other DNA sequences in the sample. This chain joins TRBV13-1 and TRBJ2-2; 8 nucleotides agree with TRBD2. V lost 2 bases, J lost 2 bases, and 5 bases stayed unmatched. The CDR3 length is 16 residues. Germline CDR1 NSHNY, CDR2 SYGAGN. The part of the CDR3 DNA that was read is TGTGCCAGCAGTGAACCCTGGGGGGCCAACACCGGG. Translation gives CASSEPWGANTG. The CDR3 reads in full as CASSEPWGANTGQLYF.

This clone has just a few counts. Gene labels here are mouse ones. The read halts 4 residues ahead of the CDR3 end, with the missing end drawn from the germline J gene. This rearrangement joins TRBV19 to TRBJ2-4; perhaps TRBD2 as D (5 bases). Germline-derived CDR1 and CDR2 are FNHDT and SITEND (reference sequence). This CDR3 has 14 residues. This chain's CDR3 is CASSNGWEENTLYF. The DNA read from the CDR3 is TGTGCCAGCAGTAATGGCTGGGAGGAAAAC.

This clone was observed a few times. Mouse gene names and germline throughout. From the germline J gene comes the end of the CDR3, since the read stops 4 residues before it. The chain carries TRBV12-1 and TRBJ1-2; the D gene is possibly TRBD1 (6 bases). CDR1 is SGHSN, CDR2 HYEKVE, per germline. V gave up 2 bases and J gave up 0 bases, with 12 bases separating them. There are 15 residues in the CDR3. The CDR3 protein is CASSPRDKANSDYTF. The CDR3 bases that were read are TGTGCCAGCTCTCCCCGGGACAAAGCAAACTCC.